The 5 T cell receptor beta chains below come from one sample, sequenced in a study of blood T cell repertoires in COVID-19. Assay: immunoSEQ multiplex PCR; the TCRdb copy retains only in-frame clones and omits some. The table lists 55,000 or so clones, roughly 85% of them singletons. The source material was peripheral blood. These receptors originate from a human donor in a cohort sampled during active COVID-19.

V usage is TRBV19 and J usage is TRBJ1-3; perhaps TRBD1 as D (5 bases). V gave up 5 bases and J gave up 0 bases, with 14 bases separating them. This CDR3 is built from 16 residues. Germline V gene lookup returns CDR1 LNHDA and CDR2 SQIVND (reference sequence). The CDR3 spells CASSWFQGSSGNTIYF. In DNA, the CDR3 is TGTGCCAGTAGTTGGTTTCAGGGAAGCTCTGGAAACACCATATATTTT.

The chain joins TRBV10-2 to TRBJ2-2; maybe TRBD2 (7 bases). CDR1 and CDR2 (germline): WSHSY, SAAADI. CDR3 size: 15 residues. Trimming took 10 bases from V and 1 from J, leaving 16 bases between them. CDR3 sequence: CATNGGGLNTGELFF. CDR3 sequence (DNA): TGCGCCACCAACGGCGGGGGCCTGAACACCGGGGAGCTGTTTTTT.

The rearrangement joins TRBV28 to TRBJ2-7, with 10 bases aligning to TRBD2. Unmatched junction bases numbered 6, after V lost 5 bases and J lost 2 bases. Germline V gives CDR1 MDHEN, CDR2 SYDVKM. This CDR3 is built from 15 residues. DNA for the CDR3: TGTGCCAGCAGTCCGCCTAGCGGGGGTACCTACGAGCAGTACTTC. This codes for CASSPPSGGTYEQYF.

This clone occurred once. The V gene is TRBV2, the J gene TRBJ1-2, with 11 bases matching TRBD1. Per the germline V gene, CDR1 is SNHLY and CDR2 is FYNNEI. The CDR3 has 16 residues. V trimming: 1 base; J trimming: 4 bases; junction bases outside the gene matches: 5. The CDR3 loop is CASSEVRTGGFYGYTF. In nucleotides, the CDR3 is TGTGCCAGCAGTGAAGTCAGGACAGGGGGCTTCTATGGCTACACCTTC.

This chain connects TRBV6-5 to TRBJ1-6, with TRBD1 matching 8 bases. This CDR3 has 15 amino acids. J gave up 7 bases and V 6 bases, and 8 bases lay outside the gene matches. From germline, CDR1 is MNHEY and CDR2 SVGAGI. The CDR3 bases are TGTGCCAGCAGGCGAGACAGGGGTCACAATTCACCCCTCCACTTT. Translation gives CASRRDRGHNSPLHF.